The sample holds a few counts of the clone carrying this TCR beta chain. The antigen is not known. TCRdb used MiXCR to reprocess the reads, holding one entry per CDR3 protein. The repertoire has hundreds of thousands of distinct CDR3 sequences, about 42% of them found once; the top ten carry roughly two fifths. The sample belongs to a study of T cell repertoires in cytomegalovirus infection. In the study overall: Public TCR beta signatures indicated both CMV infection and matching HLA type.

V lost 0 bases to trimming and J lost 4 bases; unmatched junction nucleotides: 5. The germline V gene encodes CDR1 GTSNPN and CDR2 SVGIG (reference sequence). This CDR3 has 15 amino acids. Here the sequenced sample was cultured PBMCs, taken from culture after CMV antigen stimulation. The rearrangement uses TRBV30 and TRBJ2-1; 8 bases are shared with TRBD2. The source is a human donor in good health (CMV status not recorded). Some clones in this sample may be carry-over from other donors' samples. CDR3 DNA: TGTGCCTGGAGTGTGTCGAGCGGGAGTTACAATGAGCAGTTCTTC. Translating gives CAWSVSSGSYNEQFF.